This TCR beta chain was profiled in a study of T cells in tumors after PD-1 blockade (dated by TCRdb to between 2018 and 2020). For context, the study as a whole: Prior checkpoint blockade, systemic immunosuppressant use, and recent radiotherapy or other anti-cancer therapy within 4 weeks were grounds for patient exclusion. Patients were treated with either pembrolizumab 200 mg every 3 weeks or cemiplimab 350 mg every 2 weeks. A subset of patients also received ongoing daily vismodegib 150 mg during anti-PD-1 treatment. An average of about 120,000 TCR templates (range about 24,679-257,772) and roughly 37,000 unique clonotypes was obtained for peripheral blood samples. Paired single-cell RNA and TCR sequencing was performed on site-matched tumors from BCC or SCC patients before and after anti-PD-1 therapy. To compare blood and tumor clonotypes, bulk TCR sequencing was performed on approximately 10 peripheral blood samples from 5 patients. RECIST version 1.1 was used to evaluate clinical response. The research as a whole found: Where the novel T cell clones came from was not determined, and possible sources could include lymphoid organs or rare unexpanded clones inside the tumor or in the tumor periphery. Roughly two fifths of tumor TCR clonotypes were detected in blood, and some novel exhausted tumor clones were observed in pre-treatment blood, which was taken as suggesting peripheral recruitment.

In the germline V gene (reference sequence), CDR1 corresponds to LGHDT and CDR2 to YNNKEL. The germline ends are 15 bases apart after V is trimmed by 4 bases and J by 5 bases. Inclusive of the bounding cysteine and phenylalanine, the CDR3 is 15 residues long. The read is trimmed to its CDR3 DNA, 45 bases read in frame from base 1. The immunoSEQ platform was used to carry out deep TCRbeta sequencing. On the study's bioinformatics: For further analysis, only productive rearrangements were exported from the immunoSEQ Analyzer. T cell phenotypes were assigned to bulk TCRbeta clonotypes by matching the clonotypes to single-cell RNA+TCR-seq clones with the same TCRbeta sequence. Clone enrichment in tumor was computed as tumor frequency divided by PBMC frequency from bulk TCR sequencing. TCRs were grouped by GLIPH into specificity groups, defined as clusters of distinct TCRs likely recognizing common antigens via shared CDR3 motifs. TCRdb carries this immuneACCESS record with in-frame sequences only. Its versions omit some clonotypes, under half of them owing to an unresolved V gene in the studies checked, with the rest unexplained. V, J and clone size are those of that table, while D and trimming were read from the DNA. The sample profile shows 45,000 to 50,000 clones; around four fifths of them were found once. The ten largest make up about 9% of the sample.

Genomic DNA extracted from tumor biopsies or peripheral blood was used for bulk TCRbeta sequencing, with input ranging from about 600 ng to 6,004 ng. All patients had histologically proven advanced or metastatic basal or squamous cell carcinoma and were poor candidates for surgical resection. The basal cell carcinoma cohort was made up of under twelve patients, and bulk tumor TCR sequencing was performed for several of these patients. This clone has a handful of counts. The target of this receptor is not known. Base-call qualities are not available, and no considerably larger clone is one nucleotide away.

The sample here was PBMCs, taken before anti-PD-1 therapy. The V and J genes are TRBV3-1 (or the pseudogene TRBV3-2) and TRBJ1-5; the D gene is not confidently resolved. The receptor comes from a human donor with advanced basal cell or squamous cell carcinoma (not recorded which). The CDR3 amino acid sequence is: CASSRHIWHHQPQHF. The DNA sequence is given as TGTGCCAGCAGCCGACACATTTGGCATCATCAGCCCCAGCATTTT.